What follows describes a single T cell receptor beta chain. The antigen remains unidentified. Some 38,000 productive templates were obtained per sample on average. Only in-frame clones appear in the TCRdb table, and some are missing; sequencing was by immunoSEQ multiplex PCR. In the table there are roughly 13,000 clones, around 90% of which are singletons. The data stem from a study of STAT3 mutations in large granular lymphocyte leukemia. Study-level points and caveats: Every T-LGLL patient had at least one immunodominant TCRbeta clonotype. In about 35% of the 18 patients, new TCR clonotypes emerged after therapy.

CDR1 is SGHTA and CDR2 is FQGNSA in the germline V gene. V was pared by 1 base and J by 2 bases, with 8 bases of the junction left unmatched. The CDR3 consists of 19 residues. This sequence was found in a man aged 40-55 years with T-cell large granular lymphocyte leukemia. Some clones in this sample may be carry-over from other donors' samples. Sequences were obtained from peripheral blood mononuclear cells. The chain uses TRBV7-2 and TRBJ1-6, with TRBD1 identical over 10 bases. This CDR3 reads CASSLGIMGQGTYNSPLHF. DNA of the CDR3: TGTGCCAGCAGCTTAGGGATAATGGGACAGGGGACCTATAATTCACCCCTCCACTTT.